The 10 T cell receptor beta chains given below trace back to one sample, sequenced in a study of T cell responses to AZD1222 COVID-19 vaccine. Only in-frame clones appear in the TCRdb table, and some are missing; sequencing was by immunoSEQ multiplex PCR. Here the sample spans around 130,000 clones, over 85% being singletons. The sample in question was peripheral blood, obtained on day 0 of AZD1222 vaccination. Receptor source: an adult in good health.

The V gene is TRBV5-5, the J gene TRBJ1-2; TRBD1 matches 7 bases. CDR3 size: 17 residues. Germline V gene lookup returns CDR1 SGHKS and CDR2 YYEKEE (reference sequence). Trimming at V came to 2 bases and at J to 6 bases, leaving 16 bases not matched to a gene. The CDR3: CASSLESRQGKLDGYTF. For the CDR3, the DNA is TGTGCCAGCAGCTTAGAATCAAGACAGGGAAAGTTGGATGGCTACACCTTC.

The chain links TRBV7-9 to TRBJ2-1; possibly TRBD2 for D (5 bases). Trimming pared 3 bases from V and 0 bases from J, leaving 12 bases between. Per germline, CDR1 SEHNR and CDR2 FQNEAQ (reference sequence). The CDR3 has 16 residues. The chain's CDR3 is CASSFAGVSSYNEQFF. The CDR3 region has the DNA TGTGCCAGCAGCTTCGCGGGTGTAAGCTCCTACAATGAGCAGTTCTTC.

The chain links TRBV7-6 to TRBJ2-2; D may be TRBD1 (6 bases). Trimming took off 7 bases at V and 5 bases at J, with 11 bases between the two ends. This CDR3 is built from 13 residues. Germline loops: CDR1 SGHVS, CDR2 FNYEAQ. This CDR3 is CASILGGTGELFF. DNA for the CDR3: TGTGCCAGCATCCTAGGGGGAACCGGGGAGCTGTTTTTT.

The chain is built from TRBV7-9 and TRBJ1-6, with 7 positions matching TRBD1. V gave up 6 bases and J gave up 9 bases; unmatched junction bases: 8. CDR1 and CDR2 (germline): SEHNR, FQNEAQ (reference sequence). The CDR3 sequence is 14 residues long. The chain's CDR3 is CASSTGQLVSPLHF. For the CDR3, the DNA is TGTGCCAGCAGTACGGGACAGCTAGTTTCACCCCTCCACTTT.

V is TRBV7-9 and J is TRBJ2-5; D assignment may be TRBD1 or TRBD2 (5 bases each). This CDR3 has 15 residues. The germline gives CDR1 SEHNR, CDR2 FQNEAQ (reference sequence). Trimming cost V 5 bases and J 3 bases, with 16 bases left between them. DNA for the CDR3: TGTGCCAGCAGCCGCCGGGACGGTGACAAAGAGACCCAGTACTTC. This gives the protein CASSRRDGDKETQYF.

V is TRBV5-1 and J is TRBJ2-2, with a possible D match to TRBD2 (6 bases). The V gene lost 2 bases and the J gene lost 3 bases, with 11 bases spanning the gap. CDR1 is SGHRS and CDR2 is YFSETQ in the germline V gene. The CDR3 loop spans 15 amino acids. This chain's CDR3 is CASSLSGVDTGELFF. Written as DNA, the CDR3 is TGCGCCAGCAGCTTATCGGGAGTTGACACCGGGGAGCTGTTTTTT.

This clone was observed a single time. The chain combines TRBV10-3 with TRBJ1-5; weak D call: TRBD1 (6 bases). With 2 bases removed from V and 7 bases from J, the gap between germline ends came to 12 bases. Germline assignment: CDR1 ENHRY and CDR2 SYGVKD. The CDR3 is made up of 14 amino acids. CDR3 amino acids: CAISEGGGGQPQHF. In nucleotides, the CDR3 is TGTGCCATCAGTGAGGGGGGAGGGGGACAGCCCCAGCATTTT.

This clone was detected only once. The rearrangement uses TRBV6-5 and TRBJ1-1; 11 bases match TRBD1. With 5 bases clipped from V and 11 bases from J, the junction kept 7 bases outside the gene matches. The CDR3 totals 13 residues. Germline CDR1 is MNHEY and CDR2 is SVGAGI. The CDR3 DNA is TGTGCCAGCAGTACCGGGACAGGGGGTACGGCTTTCTTT. Amino acids: CASSTGTGGTAFF.

The chain joins TRBV19 to TRBJ1-6; possibly TRBD1 for D (6 bases). Germline CDR1 and CDR2: LNHDA and SQIVND (reference sequence). CDR3 length: 14 residues. V lost 10 bases to trimming and J lost 11 bases, with 21 bases between them. CDR3 in DNA: TGTGCCAACACACGGGGGCTGGGTGCGGCACCCCTCCACTTT. This codes for CANTRGLGAAPLHF.

The chain carries TRBV30 and TRBJ2-7; 7 nucleotides line up with TRBD1. This CDR3 has 14 residues. Germline lookup yields CDR1 GTSNPN and CDR2 SVGIG (reference sequence). V was pared by 3 bases and J by 7 bases, with 12 bases of the junction left unmatched. In nucleotides, the CDR3 is TGTGCCTGGAGGGGACAGCTCATAATGGGTGAGCAGTACTTC. Translating it yields CAWRGQLIMGEQYF.